The rows below give T cell receptor beta chains drawn from one sample of a study of CD8 T cells in ankylosing spondylitis. TCRdb fed the 5' RACE reads into MiXCR, producing one record per CDR3 protein. The sample holds over 200,000 distinct CDR3 sequences, around 18% seen once. The material sequenced was blood, either unsorted or a sorted T cell fraction (not recorded which). Receptors originate from a male donor with ankylosing spondylitis. Each CDR3 is given with its conserved first and last residue. Each record gives: D gene, clone size, V gene, J gene, CDR3 DNA, CDR3 protein. D genes are given only for firm matches. Clone size is given for some rows only: seen once, a few or many times, or a class if the clone is expanded.

D: TRBD1; size: NA; V: TRBV5-4; J: TRBJ1-1; DNA: TGTGCCAGCAGCTCTCCGGGACAGACGAACACTGAAGCTTTCTTT; CDR3: CASSSPGQTNTEAFF
D: TRBD2; size: few; V: TRBV3-1; J: TRBJ2-5; DNA: TGTGCCAGCAGCCCGCCGGGACTAGCGGGGAAAGAGACCCAGTACTTC; CDR3: CASSPPGLAGKETQYF
D: TRBD1; size: NA; V: TRBV10-2; J: TRBJ2-2; DNA: TGCGCCAGCAGTGGAACGACAGGGGGTATTAAGAACACCGGGGAGCTGTTTTTT; CDR3: CASSGTTGGIKNTGELFF
D: NA; size: NA; V: TRBV20-1; J: TRBJ1-6; DNA: TGCAGTGCTCCAACCCCGGACAGAAGCTCCTATAATTCACCCCTCCACTTT; CDR3: CSAPTPDRSSYNSPLHF
D: NA; size: few; V: TRBV5-5; J: TRBJ2-7; DNA: TGTGCCAGCAGCTTGGGAGAATACGAGCAGTACTTC; CDR3: CASSLGEYEQYF
D: NA; size: NA; V: TRBV10-2; J: TRBJ1-1; DNA: TGCGCCAGCAGTGAGCCGCGACAGACTTCAAAAGCTTTCTTT; CDR3: CASSEPRQTSKAFF
D: TRBD2; size: few; V: TRBV12-3/TRBV12-4; J: TRBJ2-1; DNA: TGTGCCAGCAGTTTAGCCGGGACTAGCGGGACTCACCCCCACTCGTCCTACAATGAGCAGTTCTTC; CDR3: CASSLAGTSGTHPHSSYNEQFF
D: NA; size: NA; V: TRBV15; J: TRBJ1-5; DNA: TGTAGCAATCAGCCCCAGCATTTT; CDR3: CSNQPQHF
D: NA; size: NA; V: TRBV27; J: TRBJ2-7; DNA: TGTGCCAGCAGTTTCAGCGACGGCCCCTACGAGCAGTACTTC; CDR3: CASSFSDGPYEQYF
D: NA; size: NA; V: TRBV2; J: TRBJ1-1; DNA: TGTGCCAGCAGTGAGGTTCAGGGGACTAACACTGAAGCTTTCTTT; CDR3: CASSEVQGTNTEAFF
D: TRBD1; size: few; V: TRBV2; J: TRBJ2-5; DNA: TGTGCCAGCAGCTCCGGCGACAGGGTCACCCAAGAGACCCAGTACTTC; CDR3: CASSSGDRVTQETQYF
D: TRBD1; size: NA; V: TRBV13; J: TRBJ2-7; DNA: TGTGCCAGCAGCTCCCTGACAGGGCCAGGCGAGCAGTACTTC; CDR3: CASSSLTGPGEQYF
D: NA; size: few; V: TRBV5-4; J: TRBJ2-5; DNA: TGTGCCAGCAGCTTGTCGTCGGGGTCCTCTGGGGCAGAGACCCAGTACTTC; CDR3: CASSLSSGSSGAETQYF
D: TRBD2; size: NA; V: TRBV5-5; J: TRBJ2-2; DNA: TGTGCCAGCAGCTTTTCGGGGGGAAACACCGGGGAGCTGTTTTTT; CDR3: CASSFSGGNTGELFF
D: TRBD2; size: NA; V: TRBV11-2; J: TRBJ2-1; DNA: TGTGCCAGCAGCTTAGATCCAGCGGGGTACTCCTACAATGAGCAGTTCTTC; CDR3: CASSLDPAGYSYNEQFF
D: TRBD1; size: NA; V: TRBV12-3/TRBV12-4; J: TRBJ2-4; DNA: TGTGCCAGCAGCCCTGACACCGGACAGGGTGTTCGTTCATCGAACATTCAGTACTTC; CDR3: CASSPDTGQGVRSSNIQYF
D: NA; size: few; V: TRBV27; J: TRBJ2-1; DNA: TGTGCCAGCAGTCCCCTCCCAACAGGGAATGAGCAGTTCTTC; CDR3: CASSPLPTGNEQFF
D: NA; size: NA; V: TRBV7-3; J: TRBJ2-3; DNA: TGTGCCAGCAGCCACTTCCCGGCGGCAGATACGCAGTATTTT; CDR3: CASSHFPAADTQYF